This T cell receptor beta chain was recovered during a study of shared clonotypes between healthy human individuals. Study overall: Plates per donor: three CD4 naive, three CD4 memory, two CD8 naive, one CD8 memory.

Study-level results: In several donors, around 4.8% of naive CD4 clonotypes appeared in common.

The germline V gene has CDR1 SNHLY and CDR2 FYNNEI. The CDR3 consists of 15 residues. V trimming: 2 bases; J trimming: 6 bases; junction bases outside the gene matches: 4. Assay: immunoSEQ multiplex PCR; the TCRdb copy retains only in-frame clones and omits some. The data show around 2,000,000 clones, with about 95% seen just once and more than 0.9% held by the top ten. As to this clone: Its antigen is undetermined.

CD45RO-negative, CCR7-selected cells formed the naive CD8 fraction, which excluded terminally differentiated effector memory CD45RA+ cells. Every one of the donors was a Caucasian adult that lived in Nashville, Tennessee. The V and J genes are TRBV2 and TRBJ2-2; 9 bases are shared with TRBD2. This receptor was identified in a man between 18 and 35 years old in good health. Source material: naive CD8+ T cells sorted from blood. For the CDR3, the DNA is TGTGCCAGCAGTGAATTAGCGGGAGACTCCGGGGAGCTGTTTTTT. It specifies CASSELAGDSGELFF.